These T cell receptor beta chains were read from a single sample in a study of cytomegalovirus exposure and HLA in healthy donors. Assay: immunoSEQ multiplex PCR; the TCRdb copy retains only in-frame clones and omits some. The sample shows some 150,000 clones, roughly 75% of them seen only once. Sequences were obtained from PBMCs. These receptors were obtained from a man aged 25 to 40 in good health and CMV-seronegative. CDR3s include the opening cysteine and the closing phenylalanine or tryptophan. The order of the fields is V gene, D gene, J gene, clone size, CDR3 protein, CDR3 DNA. D genes are given only for firm matches. Rows may omit the clone size; those that give it use once, few, many or a size class.

>TRBV5-6|NA|TRBJ1-1|few
CASSLVQGNTEAFF
TGTGCCAGCAGCTTGGTGCAGGGCAACACTGAAGCTTTCTTT
>TRBV28|NA|TRBJ2-7|NA
CASRKERPYEQYF
TGTGCCAGCAGGAAGGAGCGTCCCTACGAGCAGTACTTC
>TRBV4-1|TRBD1|TRBJ2-3|NA
CASRGTVSTDTQYF
TGCGCCAGCAGGGGGACAGTTAGCACAGATACGCAGTATTTT
>TRBV19|TRBD1|TRBJ2-1|NA
CASSMGTGGPLYNEQFF
TGTGCCAGTAGTATGGGAACAGGGGGCCCCCTATACAATGAGCAGTTCTTC
>TRBV28|NA|TRBJ1-1|NA
CASSSSPGQNTEAFF
TGTGCCAGCAGTTCTAGTCCGGGACAGAACACTGAAGCTTTCTTT
>TRBV5-1|NA|TRBJ2-5|NA
CASSLGTGTIQETQYF
TGCGCCAGCAGCTTGGGAACAGGGACTATCCAAGAGACCCAGTACTTC
>TRBV5-1|NA|TRBJ2-3|NA
CASSLDVRGTDTQYF
TGCGCCAGCAGCCTGGACGTTAGGGGGACAGATACGCAGTATTTT
>TRBV5-1|NA|TRBJ2-5|NA
CASSLQGQQETQYF
TGCGCCAGCAGCTTGCAGGGCCAACAAGAGACCCAGTACTTC
>TRBV7-3|NA|TRBJ2-1|few
CASSLTLAANEQFF
TGTGCCAGCAGCTTAACTCTAGCCGCCAATGAGCAGTTCTTC
>TRBV6-5|NA|TRBJ1-1|NA
CASSYRGRGNTEAFF
TGTGCCAGCAGTTACCGGGGTCGGGGGAACACTGAAGCTTTCTTT
>TRBV2|TRBD1|TRBJ1-6|NA
CASSEGGRGYGNSPLHF
TGTGCCAGCAGTGAGGGGGGCAGGGGGTATGGTAATTCACCCCTCCACTTT
>TRBV5-4|TRBD1|TRBJ1-3|NA
CASSLATRTGGNTIYF
TGTGCCAGCAGCTTGGCCACGAGGACAGGCGGAAACACCATATATTTT
>TRBV7-2|NA|TRBJ2-7|NA
CASSLTSANLYYEQYF
TGTGCCAGCAGCTTAACTAGTGCAAATCTATACTACGAGCAGTACTTC
>TRBV11-2|TRBD1|TRBJ1-5|NA
CASSTTGEVAQPQHF
TGTGCCAGCAGCACGACAGGGGAGGTGGCTCAGCCCCAGCATTTT
>TRBV18|NA|TRBJ1-5|NA
CASSPTETSNQPQHF
TGTGCCAGCTCACCCACAGAAACTAGCAATCAGCCCCAGCATTTT
>TRBV2|NA|TRBJ1-2|NA
CASSEQGSNYGYTF
TGTGCCAGCAGTGAACAGGGGAGCAACTATGGCTACACCTTC
>TRBV7-9|NA|TRBJ1-3|NA
CASSPDRDSYSGNTIYF
TGTGCCAGCAGCCCGGATCGAGACTCATACTCTGGAAACACCATATATTTT
>TRBV21-1|NA|TRBJ1-3|NA
CASSHLTEHHRNTIYF
TGTGCCAGCAGCCACTTAACGGAGCATCATAGAAACACCATATATTTT
>TRBV2|TRBD2|TRBJ2-2|few
CASSPPLASGELFF
TGTGCCAGCAGTCCCCCACTAGCGTCCGGGGAGCTGTTTTTT
>TRBV28|NA|TRBJ1-3|NA
CASRPEGFRSRWDTIYF
TGTGCCAGCAGGCCGGAGGGGTTTAGATCACGATGGGACACCATATATTTT
>TRBV29-1|NA|TRBJ1-2|NA
CSVEDVTAAGGYTF
TGCAGCGTTGAAGATGTCACCGCCGCGGGGGGCTACACCTTC
>TRBV29-1|TRBD1|TRBJ2-7|NA
CSSRQGAGYEQYF
TGCAGCTCACGACAGGGGGCAGGGTACGAGCAGTACTTC
>TRBV18|NA|TRBJ1-3|once
CASSPPGHPFSAIYF
TGTGCCAGCTCACCACCGGGACACCCGTTTAGCGCCATATATTTT
>TRBV11-3|TRBD1|TRBJ2-7|NA
CASSSRTGSYEQYF
TGTGCCAGCAGCTCCCGGACAGGTTCCTACGAGCAGTACTTC
>TRBV7-2|TRBD2|TRBJ2-1|NA
CASSLIAGAHNEQFF
TGTGCCAGCAGCTTAATAGCGGGAGCCCACAATGAGCAGTTCTTC
>TRBV28|NA|TRBJ2-3|NA
CASSRSRGFTDTQYF
TGTGCCAGCAGTCGCTCCAGGGGTTTCACAGATACGCAGTATTTT
>TRBV19|NA|TRBJ1-4|once
CASSTSGYLNEKLFF
TGTGCCAGTAGTACCTCAGGGTACCTTAATGAAAAACTGTTTTTT
>TRBV6-4|NA|TRBJ2-1|few
CASSDRGKKYNEQFF
TGTGCCAGCAGTGACAGGGGTAAGAAATACAATGAGCAGTTCTTC
>TRBV15|NA|TRBJ1-2|few
CATSRDLVYGYTF
TGTGCCACCAGCAGAGATCTAGTCTATGGCTACACCTTC
>TRBV20-1|NA|TRBJ2-5|NA
CSALKQETQYF
TGCAGTGCTCTAAAACAGGAGACCCAGTACTTC
>TRBV21-1|NA|TRBJ2-5|NA
CASSKEAGGPETQYF
TGTGCCAGCAGCAAAGAAGCGGGGGGCCCGGAGACCCAGTACTTC
>TRBV25-1|NA|TRBJ1-5|NA
CASSDSRQLNQPQHF
TGTGCCAGCAGTGATTCGAGACAGCTCAATCAGCCCCAGCATTTT
>TRBV25-1|NA|TRBJ2-7|NA
CASSESSYEQYF
TGTGCCAGCAGTGAGAGCTCCTACGAGCAGTACTTC
>TRBV9|NA|TRBJ1-1|NA
CASSVSELRWLNTEAFF
TGTGCCAGCAGCGTATCGGAGTTAAGATGGTTGAACACTGAAGCTTTCTTT
>TRBV11-1|NA|TRBJ1-2|NA
CASSPRTDSDGYTF
TGTGCCAGCAGCCCGAGAACAGATTCGGATGGCTACACCTTC
>TRBV4-1|TRBD2|TRBJ2-3|NA
CASSLLAGETDTQYF
TGCGCCAGCAGTCTACTAGCGGGAGAGACAGATACGCAGTATTTT
>TRBV19|TRBD1|TRBJ1-2|NA
CASSITEGAQSANYGYTF
TGTGCCAGTAGTATAACCGAGGGGGCTCAAAGCGCTAACTATGGCTACACCTTC
>TRBV13|NA|TRBJ2-1|NA
CASSLRDLVPYNEQFF
TGTGCCAGCAGCTTACGGGACTTAGTCCCCTACAATGAGCAGTTCTTC
>TRBV11-2|NA|TRBJ2-1|NA
CASSPNTPGFHEQFF
TGTGCCAGCAGCCCTAACACCCCGGGGTTCCATGAGCAGTTCTTC
>TRBV19|TRBD1|TRBJ1-1|NA
CASSLQGDLTTEAFF
TGTGCCAGTAGTTTACAGGGGGATCTCACCACTGAAGCTTTCTTT
>TRBV5-8|NA|TRBJ1-5|many
CASSLELGSQRGNQPQHF
TGTGCCAGCAGCTTGGAGTTGGGTAGCCAAAGGGGGAATCAGCCCCAGCATTTT
>TRBV19|NA|TRBJ2-1|NA
CASSKEVAGLDNEQFF
TGTGCCAGTAGTAAGGAGGTCGCGGGGCTCGACAATGAGCAGTTCTTC